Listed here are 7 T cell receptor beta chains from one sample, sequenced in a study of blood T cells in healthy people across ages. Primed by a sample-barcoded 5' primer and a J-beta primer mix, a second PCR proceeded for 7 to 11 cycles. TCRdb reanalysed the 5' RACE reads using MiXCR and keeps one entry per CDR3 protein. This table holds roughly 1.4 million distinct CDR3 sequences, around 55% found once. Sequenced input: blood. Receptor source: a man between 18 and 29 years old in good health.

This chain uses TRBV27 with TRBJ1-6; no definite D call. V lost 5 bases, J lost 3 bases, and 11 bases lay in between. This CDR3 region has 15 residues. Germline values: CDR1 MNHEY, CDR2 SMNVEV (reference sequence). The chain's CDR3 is CASSLSEVYNSPLHF. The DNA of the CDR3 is TGTGCCAGCAGTCTCTCAGAGGTCTATAATTCACCCCTCCACTTT.

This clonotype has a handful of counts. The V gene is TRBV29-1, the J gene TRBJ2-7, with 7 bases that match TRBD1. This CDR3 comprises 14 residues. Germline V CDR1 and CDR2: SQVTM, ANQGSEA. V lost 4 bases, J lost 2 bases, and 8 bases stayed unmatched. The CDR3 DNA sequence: TGCAGCGTTGGGGGGCAGGGGGAGACCTACGAGCAGTACTTC. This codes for CSVGGQGETYEQYF.

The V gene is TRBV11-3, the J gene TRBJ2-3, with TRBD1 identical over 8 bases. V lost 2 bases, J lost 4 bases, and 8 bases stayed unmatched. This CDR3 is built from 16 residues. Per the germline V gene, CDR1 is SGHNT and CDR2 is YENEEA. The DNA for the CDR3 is TGTGCCAGCAGCTTATTTCCCGGACAGGGCCCAGATACGCAGTATTTT. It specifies CASSLFPGQGPDTQYF.

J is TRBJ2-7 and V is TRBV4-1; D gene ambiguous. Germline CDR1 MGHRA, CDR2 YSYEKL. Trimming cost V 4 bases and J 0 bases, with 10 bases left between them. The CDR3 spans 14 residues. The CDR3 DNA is TGCGCCAGCAGCCCCGGGTTCAACTCCTACGAGCAGTACTTC. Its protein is CASSPGFNSYEQYF.

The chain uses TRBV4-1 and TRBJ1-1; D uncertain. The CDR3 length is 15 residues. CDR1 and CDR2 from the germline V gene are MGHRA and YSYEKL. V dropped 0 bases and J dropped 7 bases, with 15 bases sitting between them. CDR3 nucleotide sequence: TGCGCCAGCAGCCAAGAAATATTGCTAGGGAGTGAAGCTTTCTTT. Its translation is CASSQEILLGSEAFF.

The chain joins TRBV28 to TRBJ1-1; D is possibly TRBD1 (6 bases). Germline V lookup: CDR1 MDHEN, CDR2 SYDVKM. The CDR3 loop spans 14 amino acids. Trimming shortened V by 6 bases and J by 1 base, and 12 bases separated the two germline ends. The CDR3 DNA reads TGTGCCAGCAGCCACCGGGGGCGGAACACTGAAGCTTTCTTT. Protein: CASSHRGRNTEAFF.

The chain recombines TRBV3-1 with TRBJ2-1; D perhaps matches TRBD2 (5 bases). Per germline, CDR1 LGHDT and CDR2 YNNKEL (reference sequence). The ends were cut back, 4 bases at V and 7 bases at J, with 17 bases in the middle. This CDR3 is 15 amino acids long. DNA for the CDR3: TGTGCCAGCAGCCCTGCGGCCCCGACGGGAAATGAGCAGTTCTTC. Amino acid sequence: CASSPAAPTGNEQFF.